This TCR beta chain emerged from a study of blood T cell repertoires in COVID-19. Across the whole study: Some COVID-19 samples were acute and others convalescent; all came from the United States, Italy and Spain. From T cells, B-cell-depleted T cells, or PBMCs came the material, which was cDNA or gDNA.

As processed by the authors: For nucleated cells, counts were estimated from reference gene primer amplification. The data were produced by immunoSEQ multiplex PCR, yet TCRdb's version contains in-frame clones alone and is incomplete. V and J calls and clone size come straight from that table; D and trimming were deduced from the DNA. Of under 150,000 clones listed, 85% are singletons. The sequencing input was peripheral blood. This clonotype was obtained from a human donor in a cohort sampled during active COVID-19.

The CDR3 DNA reads TGTGCCAGCAGCGACAGGGCCTACAATGAGCAGTTCTTC. Translating it yields CASSDRAYNEQFF. The gene calls are TRBV12-3 or TRBV12-4 and TRBJ2-1; 7 bases agree with TRBD1. This CDR3 contains 13 residues. J gave up 2 bases and V 6 bases, and 1 base lay outside the gene matches.